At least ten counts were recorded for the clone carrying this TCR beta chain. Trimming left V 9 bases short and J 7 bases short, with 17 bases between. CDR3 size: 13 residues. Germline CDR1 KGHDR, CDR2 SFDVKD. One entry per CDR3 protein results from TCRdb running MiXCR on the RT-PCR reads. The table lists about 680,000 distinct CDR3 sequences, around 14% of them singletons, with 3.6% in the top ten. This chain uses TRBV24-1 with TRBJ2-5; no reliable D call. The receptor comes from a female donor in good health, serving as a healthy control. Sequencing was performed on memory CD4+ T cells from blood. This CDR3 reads CATSSSPERTQYF. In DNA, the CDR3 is TGTGCCACCTCCTCATCCCCAGAGAGGACCCAGTACTTC.